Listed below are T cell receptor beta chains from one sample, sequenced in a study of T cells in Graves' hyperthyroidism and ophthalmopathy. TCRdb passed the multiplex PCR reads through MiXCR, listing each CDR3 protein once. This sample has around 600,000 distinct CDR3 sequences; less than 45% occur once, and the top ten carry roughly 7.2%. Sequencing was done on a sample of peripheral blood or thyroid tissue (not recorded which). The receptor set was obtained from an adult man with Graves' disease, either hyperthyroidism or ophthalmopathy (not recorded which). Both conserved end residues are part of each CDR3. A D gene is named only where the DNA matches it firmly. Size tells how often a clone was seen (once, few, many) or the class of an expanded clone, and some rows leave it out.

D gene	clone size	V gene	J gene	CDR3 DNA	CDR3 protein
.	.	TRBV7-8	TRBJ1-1	TGTGCCAGCAGCTTTCAGGGACGGATCACTGAAGCTTTCTTT	CASSFQGRITEAFF
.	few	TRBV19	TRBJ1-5	TGTGCCAGTAGTGAAGGGTGGGGGGGGCTGGTACAGCCCCAGCATTTT	CASSEGWGGLVQPQHF
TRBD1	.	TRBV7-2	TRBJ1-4	TGTGCCAGCAGCTTAGACAGGGGCAGGGGGAATGAAAAACTGTTTTTT	CASSLDRGRGNEKLFF
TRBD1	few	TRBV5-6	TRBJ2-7	TGTGCCAGCAGCGTAACGACAGGGGGCGCCGACGAGCAGTACTTC	CASSVTTGGADEQYF
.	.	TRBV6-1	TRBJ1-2	TGTGCCAGCATTCAACCGGCGATTGGGGTCTACACCTTC	CASIQPAIGVYTF
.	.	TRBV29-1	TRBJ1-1	TGCAGCGTTGAATTGGGACGTTATGGGACTGAAGCTTTCTTT	CSVELGRYGTEAFF
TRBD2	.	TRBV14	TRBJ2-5	TGTGCCAGCAGCCAAGACGAGCTAGCGGGGGATCAAGAGACCCAGTACTTC	CASSQDELAGDQETQYF
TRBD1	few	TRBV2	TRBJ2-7	TGTGCCAGCAGTGAGCCGGGACAGGGGGCGCGGGCTGACTTC	CASSEPGQGARADF
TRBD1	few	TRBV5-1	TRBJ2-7	TGCGCCAGCAGCGTCGGACAGGGGATGACCTACGAGCAGTACTTC	CASSVGQGMTYEQYF
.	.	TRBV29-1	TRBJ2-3	TGCAGCGTTGAGGGCGGCGAGCGGGTCGGAGATACGCAGTATTTT	CSVEGGERVGDTQYF
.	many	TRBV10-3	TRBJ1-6	TGTGCCATCAGTGACGGGGAGGAGAATTCACCCCTCCACTTT	CAISDGEENSPLHF
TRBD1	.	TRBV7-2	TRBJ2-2	TGCGCCAGCAGCCATACTATTACAGGGGGCGCGGGGGAGCTGTTTTTT	CASSHTITGGAGELFF
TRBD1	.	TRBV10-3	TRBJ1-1	TGTGCCATCAGGGAGGACAGGGACAGTGAAGCTTTCTTT	CAIREDRDSEAFF
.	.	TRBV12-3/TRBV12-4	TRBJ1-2	TGTGCCAGCAGAGAACCGACAGATAACTATGGCTACACCTTC	CASREPTDNYGYTF
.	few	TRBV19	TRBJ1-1	TGTGCCAGTAGTGGGGGGGCGAACGCCGAAGCTTTCTTT	CASSGGANAEAFF
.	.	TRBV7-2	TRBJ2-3	TGTGCCAGCAGGGTAGCTAGCGCAGATACGCAGTATTTT	CASRVASADTQYF
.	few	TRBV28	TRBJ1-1	TGTGCCAGCCGACTGGTAGGGAGCACTGAAGCTTTCTTT	CASRLVGSTEAFF
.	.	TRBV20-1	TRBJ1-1	TGCAGTGCAAGCGGGGATCGAGGCACTGAAGCTTTCTTT	CSASGDRGTEAFF
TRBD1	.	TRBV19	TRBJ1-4	TGTGCCACCCGACAGGGATGGACGACTAATGAAAAACTGTTTTTT	CATRQGWTTNEKLFF
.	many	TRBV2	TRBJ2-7	TGTGCCAGCACCGGGCAGCTAAGCCACTACGAGCAGTACTTC	CASTGQLSHYEQYF
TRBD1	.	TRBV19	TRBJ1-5	TGTGCCAGTAAGCCCGACAGGGACGGACAGCCCCAGCATTTT	CASKPDRDGQPQHF
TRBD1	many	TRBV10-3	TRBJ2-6	TGTGCCATCAGTTCCAGCGGGACAGGGAGATCGGGGGCCAACGTCCTGACTTTC	CAISSSGTGRSGANVLTF
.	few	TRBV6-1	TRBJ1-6	TGTGCCAGCAGCTTCGGGACAAATGATTCACCCCTCCACTTT	CASSFGTNDSPLHF
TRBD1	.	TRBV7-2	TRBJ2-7	TGTGCCAGCAGCCAACAGGGGACCGAGCAGTACTTC	CASSQQGTEQYF
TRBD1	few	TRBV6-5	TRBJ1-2	TGTGCCAGCAGTTACAGCGACAGGGTCGGCTACACCTTC	CASSYSDRVGYTF
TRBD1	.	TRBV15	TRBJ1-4	TGTGCCACCAGCAGAGATCTTATGGGACAGGGTTATGAAAAACTGTTTTTT	CATSRDLMGQGYEKLFF
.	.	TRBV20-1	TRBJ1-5	TGCAGTGCTAGTAGGGGCCCCAATCAGCCCCAGCATTTT	CSASRGPNQPQHF
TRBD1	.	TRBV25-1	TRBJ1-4	TGTGCCAGCAGTGGGACAGGGCGAGAGGATGAAAAACTGTTTTTT	CASSGTGREDEKLFF
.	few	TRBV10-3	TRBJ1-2	TGTGCCAGCAGTTCCGTGAGGGTCGCACCTAACTATGGCTACACCTTC	CASSSVRVAPNYGYTF
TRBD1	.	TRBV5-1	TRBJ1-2	TGCGCCAGCAGCAGCCAGCGGACAGGGAGGGGCTACACCTTC	CASSSQRTGRGYTF
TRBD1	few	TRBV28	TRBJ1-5	TGTGCCAGCAGCTTCTTGACAGGGGATTATCAGCCCCAGCATTTT	CASSFLTGDYQPQHF
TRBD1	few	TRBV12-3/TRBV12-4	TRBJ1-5	TGTGCCAGCAGTTTAGCGGCTTTACAGGGGCGGGGGAGCAATCAGCCCCAGCATTTT	CASSLAALQGRGSNQPQHF
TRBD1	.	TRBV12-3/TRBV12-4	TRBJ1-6	TGTGCCAGCAGTTTACTCCCAGGGGGAGGGTCACCCCTCCACTTT	CASSLLPGGGSPLHF
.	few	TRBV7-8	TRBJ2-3	TGTGCCAGCAGCTTAATGGCGTGGGGTAGCACAGATACGCAGTATTTT	CASSLMAWGSTDTQYF
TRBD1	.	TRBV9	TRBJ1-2	TGTGCCAGCCACGACAGGGACGGCTACACCTTC	CASHDRDGYTF
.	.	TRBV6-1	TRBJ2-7	TGTGCCAGCAGTGAAAACAGGGATGACGAGCAGTACTTC	CASSENRDDEQYF
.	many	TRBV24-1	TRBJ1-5	TGTGCCACCAGTGAAGCAGGAAGGCCCCAGCATTTT	CATSEAGRPQHF
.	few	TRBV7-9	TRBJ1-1	TGTGCCAGCAGCTTTAACAGCATGAACACTGAAGCTTTCTTT	CASSFNSMNTEAFF
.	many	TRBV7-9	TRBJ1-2	TGTGCCAGCAGCCTAACAGGGAAGTATGGCTACACCTTC	CASSLTGKYGYTF
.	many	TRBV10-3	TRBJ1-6	TGTGCCATCAGCTACAGTGATAATTCACCCCTCCACTTT	CAISYSDNSPLHF
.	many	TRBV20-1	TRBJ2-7	TGCAGTGCTAGCGTGGACTACGAGCAGTACTTC	CSASVDYEQYF